This T cell receptor (beta chain) comes out of a study of sequential checkpoint blockade in melanoma. Overall study: After both sequences, patients received maintenance nivolumab.

Documented treatment: randomized to nivolumab then ipilimumab (arm A) or the reverse (arm B). Live CD3+CD8+ CD19− CD56− cells were sorted from PBMCs. Clones were read by immunoSEQ multiplex PCR, and TCRdb kept only the in-frame ones, dropping some. The data hold roughly 30,000 clones, with around 88% observed a single time. The CDR3 totals 13 residues. Unmatched junction bases numbered 5, after V lost 3 bases and J lost 7 bases. The V gene's germline CDR1 is MNHEY and CDR2 SVGAGI. The rearrangement uses TRBV6-5 and TRBJ1-1, with TRBD1 matching over 7 bases. The sequence came from a human donor with melanoma. Sequencing used CD8+ T cells sorted from blood (inferred from file names), obtained from a patient given nivolumab and ipilimumab in sequence. Here the CDR3 reads CASSYPGTVEAFF. In DNA, the CDR3 is TGTGCCAGCAGTTATCCCGGGACAGTTGAAGCTTTCTTT.